The T cell receptor beta chain under discussion was sequenced for a study of T cell repertoires in cytomegalovirus infection. Overall study context: Public TCR beta signature analysis indicated the presence of both CMV infection and matching HLA type.

V was shortened by 0 bases and J by 6 bases, with 8 bases between the two germline ends. This CDR3 is 13 amino acids long. Germline V gives CDR1 MGHRA, CDR2 YSYEKL. In TCRdb, the reads were re-called with MiXCR into one record per CDR3 protein. The sample contains roughly 230,000 distinct CDR3 sequences, over 15% of which appear only once. The source is a human donor in good health (CMV status not recorded). Some clones in this sample may be carry-over from other donors' samples. The chain joins TRBV4-1 to TRBJ1-2, with D uncertain. Specimen: CD8+ T cells from PBMCs. The CDR3, as DNA: TGCGCCAGCAGCCAAGAAGTCAGCCATGGCTACACCTTC. Protein sequence: CASSQEVSHGYTF.